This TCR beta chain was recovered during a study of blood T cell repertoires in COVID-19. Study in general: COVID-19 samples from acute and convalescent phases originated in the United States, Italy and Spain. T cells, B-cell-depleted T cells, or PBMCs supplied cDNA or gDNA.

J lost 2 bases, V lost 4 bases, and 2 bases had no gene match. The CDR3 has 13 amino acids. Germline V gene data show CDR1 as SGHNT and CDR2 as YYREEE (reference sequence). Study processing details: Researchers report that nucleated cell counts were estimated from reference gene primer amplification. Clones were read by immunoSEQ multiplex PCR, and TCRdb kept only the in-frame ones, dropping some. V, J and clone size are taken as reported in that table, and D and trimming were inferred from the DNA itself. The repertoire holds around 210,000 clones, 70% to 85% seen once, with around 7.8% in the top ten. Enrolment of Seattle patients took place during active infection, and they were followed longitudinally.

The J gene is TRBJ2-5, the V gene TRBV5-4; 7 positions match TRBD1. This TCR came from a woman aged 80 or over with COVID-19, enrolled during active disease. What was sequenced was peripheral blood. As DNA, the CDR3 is TGTGCCAGCAGCCCGGGACAGCAAGAGACCCAGTACTTC. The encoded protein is CASSPGQQETQYF. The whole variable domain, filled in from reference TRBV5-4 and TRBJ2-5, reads ETGVTQSPTHLIKTRGQQVTLRCSSQSGHNTVSWYQQALGQGPQFIFQYYREEENGRGNFPPRFSGLQFPNYSSELNVNALELDDSALYLCASSPGQQETQYFGPGTRLLVL.